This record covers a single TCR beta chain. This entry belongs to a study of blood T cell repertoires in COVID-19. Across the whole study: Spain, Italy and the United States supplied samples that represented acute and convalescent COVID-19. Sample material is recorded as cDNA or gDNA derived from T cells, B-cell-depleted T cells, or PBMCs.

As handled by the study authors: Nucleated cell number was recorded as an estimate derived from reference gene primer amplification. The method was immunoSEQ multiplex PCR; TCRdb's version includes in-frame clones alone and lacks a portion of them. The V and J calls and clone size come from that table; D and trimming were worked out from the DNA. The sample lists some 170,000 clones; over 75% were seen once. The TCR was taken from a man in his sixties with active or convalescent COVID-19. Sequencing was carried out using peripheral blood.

CDR3 protein: CSSEGGFGYTF. In DNA, the CDR3 is TGCAGCTCCGAGGGAGGGTTCGGCTACACCTTC. The chain recombines TRBV29-1 with TRBJ1-2; D ambiguous. V dropped 8 bases and J dropped 8 bases, with 15 bases sitting between them. The CDR3 is 11 residues long. The V gene's germline CDR1 is SQVTM and CDR2 ANQGSEA.